One and the same sample provided the 9 T cell receptor beta chains below, sequenced in a study of post-analysis software for immune sequencing data. Prepared libraries of TCR beta cDNA carried unique molecular identifiers. TCRdb re-derived calls from the PCR reads in MiXCR, one entry per CDR3 protein. In the table there are 700,000 to 800,000 distinct CDR3 sequences, 25% to 30% of which are singletons. Their specific antigens are unknown. General study findings and limits: The five TRBV segments detected at higher frequency in patients than in controls included TRBV5-6, TRBV5-1 and TRBV20-1.

The sequenced sample consisted of blood. Every receptor here comes from a girl between 5 and 17 years old with multiple sclerosis.

The V gene is TRBV7-2, the J gene TRBJ1-1; TRBD1 is a possible D gene (5 bases). Germline V gives CDR1 SGHTA, CDR2 FQGNSA. This CDR3 has 14 amino acids. With 4 bases removed from V and 5 bases from J, the gap between germline ends came to 14 bases. The CDR3 nucleotides read TGTGCCAGCAGCTCCGGACGGGGGGGTACTGAAGCTTTCTTT. Its protein is CASSSGRGGTEAFF.

The rearrangement links TRBV27 to TRBJ1-4; D gene uncertain. CDR3 length equals 14 residues. Germline CDR1 MNHEY, CDR2 SMNVEV (reference sequence). V lost 6 bases and J 8 bases, leaving 16 bases between the germline ends. The CDR3: CASRDPGNPEKLFF. The CDR3 nucleotides read TGTGCCAGCAGGGATCCGGGAAACCCGGAAAAACTGTTTTTT.

A remark on this clonotype: This may arise from a read error, as a much more abundant clone is one base away. The chain combines TRBV20-1 with TRBJ1-5; D uncertain. This CDR3 region has 12 residues. Germline assignment: CDR1 DFQATT and CDR2 SNEGSKA (reference sequence). V lost 5 bases and J lost 5, with 10 bases in between. The CDR3 nucleotides read TGCAGTGCTGGGAGGAGCGATCAGCCCCAGCATTTT. Translating it yields CSAGRSDQPQHF.

This clonotype was detected only a few times. One junction end disagrees with the germline gene, perhaps due to a read error. The chain links TRBV5-1 to TRBJ1-1; D may be TRBD1 (5 bases). In germline, CDR1 is SGHRS, CDR2 YFSETQ. This CDR3 spans 15 amino acids. CDR3 DNA sequence: TGCGCCTGCAGCTTGGTTGGGGGGATGAACACTGAAGCTTTCTTT. This sequence encodes CACSLVGGMNTEAFF.

The chain is built from TRBV10-3 and TRBJ2-5; D gene unclear. CDR1 is ENHRY and CDR2 is SYGVKD in the germline V gene. This CDR3 has 14 amino acids. V was trimmed by 6 bases and J by 5 bases, leaving 16 bases between them. Written as DNA, the CDR3 is TGTGCCATCAGGGCCGACAAAGGTGGGGAGACCCAGTACTTC. It encodes CAIRADKGGETQYF.

The chain carries TRBV29-1 and TRBJ2-2, with TRBD2 matching over 8 bases. Per germline, CDR1 SQVTM and CDR2 ANQGSEA. With 1 base clipped from V and 7 bases from J, the junction kept 11 bases outside the gene matches. CDR3 size: 16 residues. The CDR3 reads CSVEGISGSSIGELFF. The CDR3 DNA sequence: TGCAGCGTTGAAGGAATCAGCGGGAGTTCTATCGGGGAGCTGTTTTTT.

This clonotype was picked up a small number of times. The chain combines TRBV5-6 with TRBJ2-4; the D gene is possibly TRBD2 (6 bases). CDR1 is SGHDT, CDR2 YYEEEE, per germline. This CDR3 is 13 amino acids long. V shed 2 bases and J shed 13 bases, with 16 bases lying between them. In DNA, the CDR3 is TGTGCCAGCAGCTTCTCGGGAGTGGGGGAGCAGTACTTC. Protein product: CASSFSGVGEQYF.

This clonotype occurred a few times. The rearrangement links TRBV20-1 to TRBJ2-3; 10 bases match TRBD2. Germline CDR1 DFQATT, CDR2 SNEGSKA (reference sequence). CDR3 size: 14 residues. With V trimmed by 6 bases and J by 6 bases, 9 bases remained unmatched. CDR3: CSARLAGPWDTQYF. In DNA form, the CDR3 reads TGCAGTGCAAGACTAGCGGGTCCCTGGGATACGCAGTATTTT.

This clonotype was seen more than once but under ten times. The V gene is TRBV28, the J gene TRBJ1-4; no reliable D call. The CDR3 loop spans 13 amino acids. Trimming took 7 bases from V and 0 from J, leaving 6 bases between them. Germline V gene sequence: CDR1 MDHEN, CDR2 SYDVKM. The CDR3 nucleotides are TGTGCCAGCACCTGGACAACTAATGAAAAACTGTTTTTT. Amino acids: CASTWTTNEKLFF.